Given below is one T cell receptor beta chain in context. RNA transcripts gave rise to amplified TCR beta CDR3 regions. TCR CDR3 regions were first amplified by RT-PCR with HTBI primers. TCRdb redid the calling of the multiplex PCR reads with MiXCR, one entry per CDR3 protein. Of 96,000 or so distinct CDR3 sequences listed, roughly half are singletons. These data come from a study of T cells in Graves' hyperthyroidism and ophthalmopathy. The length of the CDR3 is 11 residues. Germline CDR1 is SQVTM and CDR2 is ANQGSEA. With 8 bases removed from V and 1 base from J, the gap between germline ends came to 8 bases.

Sequencing input: blood. This receptor was taken from a woman aged 40 to 50 with Graves' hyperthyroidism. The rearrangement uses TRBV29-1 and TRBJ1-2, with D possibly matching TRBD1 (6 bases). The CDR3 protein is CSKDSNYGYTF. For the CDR3, the DNA is TGCAGCAAGGACAGTAACTATGGCTACACCTTC.